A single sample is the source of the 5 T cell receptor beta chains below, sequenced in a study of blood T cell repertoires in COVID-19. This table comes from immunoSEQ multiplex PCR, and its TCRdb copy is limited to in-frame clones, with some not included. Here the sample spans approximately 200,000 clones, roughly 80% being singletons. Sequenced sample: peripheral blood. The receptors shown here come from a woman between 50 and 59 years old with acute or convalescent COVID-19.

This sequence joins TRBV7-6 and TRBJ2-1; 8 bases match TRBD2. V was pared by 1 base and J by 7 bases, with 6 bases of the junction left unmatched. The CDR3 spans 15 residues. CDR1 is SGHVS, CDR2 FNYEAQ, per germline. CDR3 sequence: CASSLVTGGRNEQFF. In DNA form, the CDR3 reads TGTGCCAGCAGCTTAGTTACTGGCGGGAGGAATGAGCAGTTCTTC.

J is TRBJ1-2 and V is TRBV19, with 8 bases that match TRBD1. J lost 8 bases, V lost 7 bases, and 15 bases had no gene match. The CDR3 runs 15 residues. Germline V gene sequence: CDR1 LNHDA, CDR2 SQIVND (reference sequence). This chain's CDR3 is CASTPPLQGAQGYTF. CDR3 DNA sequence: TGTGCCAGTACCCCCCCCTTGCAGGGGGCCCAAGGCTACACCTTC. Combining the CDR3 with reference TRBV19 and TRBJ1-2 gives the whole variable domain DGGITQSPKYLFRKEGQNVTLSCEQNLNHDAMYWYRQDPGQGLRLIYYSQIVNDFQKGDIAEGYSVSREKKESFPLTVTSAQKNPTAFYLCASTPPLQGAQGYTFGSGTRLTVV.

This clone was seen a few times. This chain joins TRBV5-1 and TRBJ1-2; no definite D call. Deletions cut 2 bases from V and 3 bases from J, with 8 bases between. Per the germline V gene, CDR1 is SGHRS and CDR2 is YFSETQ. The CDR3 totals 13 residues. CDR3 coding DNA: TGCGCCAGCAGCTTAACCGGAGACTATGGCTACACCTTC. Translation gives CASSLTGDYGYTF.

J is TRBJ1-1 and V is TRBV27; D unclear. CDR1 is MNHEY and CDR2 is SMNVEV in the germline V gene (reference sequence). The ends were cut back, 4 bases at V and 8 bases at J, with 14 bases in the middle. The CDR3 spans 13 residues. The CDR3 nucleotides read TGTGCCAGCAGTTCACACGAGGGCTGGGAAGCTTTCTTT. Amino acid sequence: CASSSHEGWEAFF.

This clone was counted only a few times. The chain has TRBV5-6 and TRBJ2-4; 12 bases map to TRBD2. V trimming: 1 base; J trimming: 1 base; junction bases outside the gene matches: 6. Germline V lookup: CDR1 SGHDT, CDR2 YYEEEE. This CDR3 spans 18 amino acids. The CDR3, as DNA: TGTGCCAGCAGCTTGCCTAGCGGGAGGGCCCAGGCCAAAAACATTCAGTACTTC. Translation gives CASSLPSGRAQAKNIQYF.